Shown below are 32 T cell receptor beta chains from a single sample sequenced in a study of T cell repertoires in cytomegalovirus infection. These receptors are not linked to any known antigen. Using its own MiXCR run on the reads, TCRdb lists one record per CDR3 protein. Of roughly 800,000 distinct CDR3 sequences listed, 25% to 30% were seen once; the top ten hold 10% to 15%. The sample here was cultured CD8+ T cells from PBMCs, taken from culture after CMV antigen stimulation. Receptors were obtained from a human donor in good health (CMV status not recorded). Some clones in this sample may be carry-over from other donors' samples.

Worth noting for this clonotype: One junction end disagrees with the germline gene, perhaps due to a read error. The V call is TRBV4-1, the J call TRBJ2-1; D might be TRBD1 or TRBD2, each matching 5 bases. The germline CDR1 and CDR2 sequences are MGHRA and YSYEKL. The CDR3 is 12 amino acids. The DNA for the CDR3 is TGCGCCAGCAGCGAAGACGGGGCCAAGCAGTTCTTC. This encodes CASSEDGAKQFF.

The rearrangement joins TRBV28 to TRBJ2-1, with D perhaps matching TRBD1 (5 bases). The CDR3 consists of 18 residues. Trimming took off 3 bases at V and 8 bases at J, with 26 bases between the two ends. The germline V gene encodes CDR1 MDHEN and CDR2 SYDVKM. CDR3 loop: CASSFPPHAYRTADEQFF. The CDR3 DNA reads as TGTGCCAGCAGTTTCCCTCCCCACGCGTACAGGACGGCGGATGAGCAGTTCTTC.

Comments on this clonotype: Germline is not matched at one junction end, which may reflect a read error. The V call is TRBV5-6, the J call TRBJ2-6, with TRBD1 matching over 7 bases. The germline gives CDR1 SGHDT, CDR2 YYEEEE. CDR3 size: 19 residues. CDR3 region: CASRLDRLVIPSGANVLTF. The CDR3 nucleotides read TGTGCCAGCAGATTGGACAGGCTGGTCATTCCTTCTGGGGCCAACGTCCTGACTTTC.

This clonotype turned up a few times. The rearrangement joins TRBV24-1 to TRBJ1-1, with TRBD1 as a possible D gene (5 bases). V was cut by 9 bases and J by 1 base, with 23 bases left in between. CDR1 is KGHDR, CDR2 SFDVKD, per germline. This CDR3 contains 17 residues. For the CDR3, the DNA is TGTGCCACCTCCGAAGGGGCCGGCCCTATGAGGAACACTGAAGCTTTCTTT. Encoded protein: CATSEGAGPMRNTEAFF.

The sample holds many counts of this clonotype. This CDR3 reads CASTPTDTDTQYF. As DNA, the CDR3 is TGTGCCAGCACCCCAACGGACACAGATACGCAGTATTTT. V is TRBV7-2 and J is TRBJ2-3, with D uncertain. The V gene's germline CDR1 is SGHTA and CDR2 FQGNSA. V lost 7 bases to trimming and J lost 2 bases, with 10 bases between them. This CDR3 spans 13 amino acids.

This clonotype was counted between two and nine times. The chain joins TRBV15 to TRBJ2-1, with TRBD2 matching over 9 bases. Trimming removed 4 bases from V and 6 bases from J; junction bases left unmatched: 13. Germline CDR1 reads LNHNV; CDR2 reads YYDKDF (reference sequence). This CDR3 has 17 amino acids. Here the CDR3 DNA reads TGTGCCACCAGCACCTCTCCCATAGCGGGGGTAGGCAATGAGCAGTTCTTC. The encoded protein is CATSTSPIAGVGNEQFF.

The J gene is TRBJ2-1, the V gene TRBV9; 8 nucleotides align to TRBD2. V shed 3 bases, J shed 1 base, and the junction held 3 bases outside the gene matches. CDR1 is SGDLS and CDR2 is YYNGEE in the germline V gene. The CDR3 is made up of 15 amino acids. In DNA, the CDR3 is TGTGCCAGCAGCGCACGGGGGGGTTCCTACAATGAGCAGTTCTTC. It encodes CASSARGGSYNEQFF.

This clonotype was picked up one time. This chain links TRBV11-2 with TRBJ1-6; D call uncertain. Trimming took off 0 bases at V and 1 base at J, with 13 bases between the two ends. CDR1 and CDR2 from the germline V gene are SGHAT and FQNNGV. This CDR3 is 18 amino acids long. As DNA, the CDR3 is TGTGCCAGCAGCTTAGATGTTATCTCCGGGTCCTATAATTCACCCCTCCACTTT. This sequence encodes CASSLDVISGSYNSPLHF. The entire variable domain, with the rest obtained from reference TRBV11-2 and TRBJ1-6, is as follows: EAGVAQSPRYKIIEKRQSVAFWCNPISGHATLYWYQQILGQGPKLLIQFQNNGVVDDSQLPKDRFSAERLKGVDSTLKIQPAKLEDSAVYLCASSLDVISGSYNSPLHFGNGTRLTVT.

The chain links TRBV9 to TRBJ2-5; 9 bases are a match to TRBD2. The CDR3 totals 15 residues. Germline trimming cut 0 bases from V and 6 bases from J; bases unmatched to any gene: 6. Looked up from germline, CDR1 is SGDLS and CDR2 is YYNGEE. CDR3 DNA: TGTGCCAGCAGCGTAGCTAGTAGCGGGGGTAAGACCCAGTACTTC. Residues: CASSVASSGGKTQYF.

The table lists this clonotype with a few counts. The gene calls are TRBV7-9 and TRBJ1-1; 7 nucleotides match TRBD1. The junction had 2 bases not matched to a gene; V was cut back by 6 bases and J by 1 base. The CDR3 covers 13 residues. Germline loops: CDR1 SEHNR, CDR2 FQNEAQ (reference sequence). CDR3 region: CASRTGRNTEAFF. CDR3 bases: TGTGCCAGCAGGACAGGGCGGAACACTGAAGCTTTCTTT.

For this clonotype: At one end, the junction sequence differs from germline, possibly due to a read error. This chain's CDR3 is CASSSPQGLLNSPLQF. CDR3 nucleotides: TGTGCCAGCAGCTCACCACAGGGGTTATTAAATTCACCCCTCCAGTTT. The V gene is TRBV5-6, the J gene TRBJ1-6; 7 bases align to TRBD1. This CDR3 is built from 16 residues. The germline gives CDR1 SGHDT, CDR2 YYEEEE.

This sequence joins TRBV5-1 and TRBJ2-3, with 9 bases aligning to TRBD2. CDR1 is SGHRS and CDR2 is YFSETQ in the germline V gene. The junction had 12 bases not matched to a gene; V was cut back by 4 bases and J by 6 bases. The CDR3 has 16 amino acids. CDR3 protein: CASSLALAGFMDTQYF. The CDR3 DNA follows: TGCGCCAGCAGCCTGGCCCTAGCGGGGTTTATGGATACGCAGTATTTT. Drawing the rest from reference TRBV5-1 and TRBJ2-3, the complete variable domain is KAGVTQTPRYLIKTRGQQVTLSCSPISGHRSVSWYQQTPGQGLQFLFEYFSETQRNKGNFPGRFSGRQFSNSRSEMNVSTLELGDSALYLCASSLALAGFMDTQYFGPGTRLTVL.

The CDR3 is CASSEVKWAEAFF. CDR3 sequence (DNA): TGTGCCAGCAGTGAAGTAAAGTGGGCTGAAGCTTTCTTT. The chain has TRBV2 and TRBJ1-1; D remains unclear. From germline, CDR1 is SNHLY and CDR2 FYNNEI. Trimming removed 1 base from V and 6 bases from J, with 9 bases in between. The CDR3 runs 13 residues.

A few counts support this clonotype. The gene calls are TRBV4-1 and TRBJ2-1; tentatively, D is TRBD2 (6 bases). Trimming shortened V by 3 bases and J by 2 bases, and 11 bases separated the two germline ends. The CDR3 loop spans 15 amino acids. The V gene's germline CDR1 is MGHRA and CDR2 YSYEKL. CDR3 residues: CASSQPGEPYNEQFF. Here the CDR3 DNA reads TGCGCCAGCAGCCAGCCGGGGGAACCCTACAATGAGCAGTTCTTC.

The chain recombines TRBV6-8 with TRBJ2-2, with D perhaps matching TRBD2 (6 bases). Germline CDR1 and CDR2: MNHGY and SAAAGT. The CDR3 loop spans 15 amino acids. V lost 2 bases and J 6 bases, leaving 13 bases between the germline ends. CDR3 nucleotide sequence: TGTGCCAGCAGTTACCTCGCGGGGCCCGCCGGGGAGCTGTTTTTT. It yields the protein CASSYLAGPAGELFF.

With regard to this clonotype: This may be a read error, as it is one base from a much larger clone. The rearrangement joins TRBV6-5 to TRBJ2-6, with D uncertain. Germline lookup yields CDR1 MNHEY and CDR2 SVGAGI. CDR3 length equals 11 residues. The V gene lost 8 bases and the J gene lost 2 bases, with 1 base spanning the gap. CDR3 in DNA: TGTGCCAGCGCTGGGGCCAACGTCCTGACTTTC. Translated, it gives CASAGANVLTF.

The chain recombines TRBV9 with TRBJ2-7, with TRBD1 identical over 7 bases. The J segment lost 2 bases and the V segment lost 7 bases, leaving 9 bases of the junction unmatched. This CDR3 region has 14 residues. Germline V lookup: CDR1 SGDLS, CDR2 YYNGEE. CDR3: CASAPEDRPYEQYF. CDR3 sequence (DNA): TGTGCCAGCGCGCCAGAGGACAGGCCCTACGAGCAGTACTTC.

The chain recombines TRBV20-1 with TRBJ2-7, with TRBD1 matching 7 bases. Per the germline V gene, CDR1 is DFQATT and CDR2 is SNEGSKA (reference sequence). The CDR3 has 13 amino acids. J gave up 3 bases and V 5 bases, and 7 bases lay outside the gene matches. The chain's CDR3 is CSAGATGRYEQYV. CDR3 in DNA: TGCAGTGCTGGGGCGACAGGGCGCTACGAGCAGTACGTC.

In this sample, this clonotype turned up a few times. The chain carries TRBV7-6 and TRBJ2-1; the match to TRBD2 covers 9 bases. The germline V gene has CDR1 SGHVS and CDR2 FNYEAQ. The CDR3 contains 16 residues. With V trimmed by 4 bases and J by 7 bases, 11 bases remained unmatched. CDR3 amino acids: CASSSRAFSGGNEQFF. CDR3 coding DNA: TGTGCCAGCAGCTCCCGGGCCTTTAGCGGGGGTAATGAGCAGTTCTTC.

The chain uses TRBV5-4 and TRBJ2-1; 7 nucleotides align to TRBD1. This CDR3 contains 15 residues. Looked up from germline, CDR1 is SGHNT and CDR2 is YYREEE (reference sequence). J was trimmed by 7 bases and V by 7 bases; bases with no gene match: 14. CDR3 sequence: CASDSGTVPGNEQFF. CDR3 DNA: TGTGCCAGCGACTCTGGGACAGTCCCCGGGAATGAGCAGTTCTTC.

V usage is TRBV19 and J usage is TRBJ1-2; 7 bases fit TRBD1. Trimming removed 5 bases from V and 5 bases from J; junction bases left unmatched: 11. The germline gives CDR1 LNHDA, CDR2 SQIVND (reference sequence). The CDR3 sequence is 15 residues long. CDR3 sequence reads: CASSAGTVKYYGYTF. The CDR3, as DNA: TGTGCCAGTAGTGCCGGGACAGTTAAGTATTATGGCTACACCTTC.

This chain joins TRBV10-3 and TRBJ1-2; maybe TRBD1 (6 bases). CDR3 length equals 17 residues. With 6 bases removed from V and 2 bases from J, the gap between germline ends came to 22 bases. CDR1 and CDR2 from the germline V gene are ENHRY and SYGVKD. CDR3: CAIRQFVVQGSNYGYTF. DNA for the CDR3: TGTGCCATCAGACAGTTTGTTGTACAGGGATCAAACTATGGCTACACCTTC.

V and J are TRBV10-2 and TRBJ2-1; 11 positions match TRBD2. From germline, CDR1 is WSHSY and CDR2 SAAADI. V was clipped by 0 bases and J by 0 bases; unmatched bases: 7. The CDR3 contains 19 residues. The CDR3 here is CASSESWLAGGSSYNEQFF. CDR3 in DNA: TGCGCCAGCAGTGAGTCCTGGCTAGCGGGGGGAAGCTCCTACAATGAGCAGTTCTTC.

This sequence joins TRBV7-9 and TRBJ1-2; 11 bases align to TRBD1. Trimming cost V 5 bases and J 10 bases; bases outside gene matches: 6. The CDR3 spans 13 residues. CDR1 and CDR2 (germline): SEHNR, FQNEAQ (reference sequence). The CDR3 reads CASSRDRGDYYTF. In DNA form, the CDR3 reads TGTGCCAGCAGCCGGGACAGGGGGGATTACTACACCTTC.

The chain is built from TRBV25-1 and TRBJ2-1; 11 bases line up with TRBD1. The CDR3 loop spans 15 amino acids. J was trimmed by 7 bases and V by 8 bases; bases with no gene match: 10. CDR1 and CDR2 (germline): MGHDK, SYGVNS. This chain's CDR3 is CASVLRDRGVNEQFF. DNA of the CDR3: TGTGCCAGCGTACTGCGGGACAGGGGGGTGAATGAGCAGTTCTTC.

The sample holds a few counts of this clonotype. The chain carries TRBV29-1 and TRBJ2-2; D not certain. V dropped 5 bases and J dropped 6 bases, with 4 bases sitting between them. The CDR3 contains 10 residues. Germline CDR1 SQVTM, CDR2 ANQGSEA. The CDR3 DNA reads TGCAGCGTTAAATCCGGGGAGCTGTTTTTT. Its translation is CSVKSGELFF.

The rearrangement links TRBV7-9 to TRBJ2-5; D possibly uses TRBD1 or TRBD2 (5 bases each). CDR1 is SEHNR and CDR2 is FQNEAQ in the germline V gene (reference sequence). V lost 4 bases and J lost 3, with 12 bases in between. The CDR3 totals 14 residues. This CDR3 is CASSSRDEEETQYF. The CDR3 nucleotides are TGTGCCAGCAGCTCCCGGGACGAGGAAGAGACCCAGTACTTC.

V is TRBV7-6 and J is TRBJ1-3; D uncertain. Germline V lookup: CDR1 SGHVS, CDR2 FNYEAQ. This CDR3 has 14 amino acids. Between the trimmed V and J ends, which lost 1 base and 3 bases, there was a span of 7 bases. CDR3 nucleotide sequence: TGTGCCAGCAGCTTAGGGACGAATGGAAACACCATATATTTT. Translation gives CASSLGTNGNTIYF.

The V gene is TRBV6-5, the J gene TRBJ2-3; 10 bases are a match to TRBD1. CDR1 MNHEY and CDR2 SVGAGI come from the germline V gene. The length of the CDR3 is 15 residues. V was clipped by 6 bases and J by 4 bases; unmatched bases: 7. The CDR3 region has the DNA TGTGCCAGCAGCTGGTCCGGGACAGGGGCAGATACGCAGTATTTT. Amino acids: CASSWSGTGADTQYF.

The rearrangement joins TRBV19 to TRBJ2-1; D may be TRBD1 or TRBD2 (6 bases each). The CDR3 runs 14 residues. Looked up from germline, CDR1 is LNHDA and CDR2 is SQIVND (reference sequence). The germline V and J ends were trimmed by 7 bases and 10 bases, with 20 bases remaining between them. The CDR3 DNA reads as TGTGCCAGTATCGAGGGGGGACCCGGGGAGGAGCAGTTCTTC. This codes for CASIEGGPGEEQFF.

This sequence joins TRBV7-9 and TRBJ1-4; 8 bases are shared with TRBD1. This CDR3 has 16 amino acids. Trimming removed 3 bases from V and 5 bases from J; junction bases left unmatched: 8. Germline V gene lookup returns CDR1 SEHNR and CDR2 FQNEAQ (reference sequence). CDR3 residues: CASSLIAQGANEKLFF. CDR3 sequence (DNA): TGTGCCAGCAGCTTGATAGCTCAGGGGGCGAATGAAAAACTGTTTTTT.

This clonotype was seen only a few times. V and J are TRBV28 and TRBJ2-5; tentatively, D is TRBD1 (6 bases). The CDR3 contains 13 residues. Trimming left V 5 bases short and J 2 bases short, with 9 bases between. In germline, CDR1 is MDHEN, CDR2 SYDVKM. This CDR3 reads CASSTDRQETQYF. The CDR3 region has the DNA TGTGCCAGCAGTACCGACAGGCAAGAGACCCAGTACTTC.